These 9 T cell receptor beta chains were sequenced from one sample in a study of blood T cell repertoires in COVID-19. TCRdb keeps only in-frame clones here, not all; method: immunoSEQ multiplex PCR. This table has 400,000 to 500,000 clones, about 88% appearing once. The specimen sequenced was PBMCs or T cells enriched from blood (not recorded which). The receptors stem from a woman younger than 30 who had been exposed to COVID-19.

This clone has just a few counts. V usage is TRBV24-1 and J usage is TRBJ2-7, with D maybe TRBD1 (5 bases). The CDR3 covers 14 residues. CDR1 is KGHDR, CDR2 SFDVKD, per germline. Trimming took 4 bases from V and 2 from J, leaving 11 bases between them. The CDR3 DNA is TGTGCCACCAGTGACCCAGGGTCCGCCTACGAGCAGTACTTC. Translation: CATSDPGSAYEQYF.

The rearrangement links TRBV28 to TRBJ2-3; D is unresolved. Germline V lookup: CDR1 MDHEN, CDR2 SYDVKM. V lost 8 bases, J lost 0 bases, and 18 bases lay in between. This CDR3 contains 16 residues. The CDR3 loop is CASGTLYLSSTDTQYF. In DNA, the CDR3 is TGTGCCAGCGGTACTCTCTATTTAAGTAGCACAGATACGCAGTATTTT.

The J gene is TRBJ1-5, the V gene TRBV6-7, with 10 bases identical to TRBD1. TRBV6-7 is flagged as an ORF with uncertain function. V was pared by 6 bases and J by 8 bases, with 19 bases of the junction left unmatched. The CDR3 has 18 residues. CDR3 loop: CASSHRDRGRQGLKPQHF. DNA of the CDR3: TGTGCCAGCAGCCACCGGGACAGGGGACGACAAGGCCTTAAGCCCCAGCATTTT.

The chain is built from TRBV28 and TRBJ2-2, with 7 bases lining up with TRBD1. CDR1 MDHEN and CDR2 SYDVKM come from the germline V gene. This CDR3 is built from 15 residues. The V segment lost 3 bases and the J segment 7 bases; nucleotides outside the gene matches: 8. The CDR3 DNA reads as TGTGCCAGCAGTTTTCCGCGACAGGGTATCGGGGAGCTGTTTTTT. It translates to CASSFPRQGIGELFF.

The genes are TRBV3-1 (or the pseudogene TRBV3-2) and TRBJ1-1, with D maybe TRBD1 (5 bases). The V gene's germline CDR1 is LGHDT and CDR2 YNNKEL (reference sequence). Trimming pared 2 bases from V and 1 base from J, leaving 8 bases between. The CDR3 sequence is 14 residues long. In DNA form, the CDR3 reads TGTGCCAGCAGCCAATGGGGGGAGAACACTGAAGCTTTCTTT. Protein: CASSQWGENTEAFF.

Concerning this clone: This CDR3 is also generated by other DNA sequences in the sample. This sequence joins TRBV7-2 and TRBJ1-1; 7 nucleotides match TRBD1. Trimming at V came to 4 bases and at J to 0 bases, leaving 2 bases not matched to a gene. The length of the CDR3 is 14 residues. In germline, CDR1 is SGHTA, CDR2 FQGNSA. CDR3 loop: CASSSGQLNTEAFF. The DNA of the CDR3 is TGTGCCAGCAGCTCGGGACAGTTGAACACTGAAGCTTTCTTT.

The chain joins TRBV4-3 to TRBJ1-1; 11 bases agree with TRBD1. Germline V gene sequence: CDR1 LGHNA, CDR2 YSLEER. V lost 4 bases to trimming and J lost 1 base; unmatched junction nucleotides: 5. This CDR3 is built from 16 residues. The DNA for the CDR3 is TGCGCCAGCAGCCTGGGGACAGGGGGGACGAACACTGAAGCTTTCTTT. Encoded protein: CASSLGTGGTNTEAFF.

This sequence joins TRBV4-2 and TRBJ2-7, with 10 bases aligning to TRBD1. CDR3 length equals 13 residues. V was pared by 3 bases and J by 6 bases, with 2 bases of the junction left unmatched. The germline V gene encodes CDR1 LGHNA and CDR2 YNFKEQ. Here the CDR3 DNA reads TGTGCCAGCAGCCATGGACAGGGGGGCGAGCAGTACTTC. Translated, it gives CASSHGQGGEQYF.

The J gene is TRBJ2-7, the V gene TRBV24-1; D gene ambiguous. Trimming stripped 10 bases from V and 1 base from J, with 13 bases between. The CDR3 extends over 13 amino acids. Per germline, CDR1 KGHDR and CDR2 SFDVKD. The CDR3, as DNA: TGTGCCACGGGTGAGGCAGATTCCTACGAGCAGTACTTC. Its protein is CATGEADSYEQYF.